This T cell receptor beta chain came from a study of cytomegalovirus exposure and HLA in healthy donors. V was pared by 5 bases and J by 4 bases, with 9 bases between. Germline-derived CDR1 and CDR2 are KGHSH and LQKENI. The CDR3 covers 13 residues. Primers included in the PCR were 60 Vbeta and 13 Jbeta primers. Profiling relied on immunoSEQ multiplex PCR, and the TCRdb table lists in-frame clones only, not all of them. The data hold roughly 160,000 clones, with about four fifths observed a single time. Points from the study as a whole: An analysis that was carried out later associated fewer than 20,000 TCR beta sequences with HLA alleles at 0.05 false discovery rate. Accurate prediction of most subjects' HLA-A and HLA-B alleles from TCR beta sequences was reported. Reportedly, diagnosis of cytomegalovirus status by the classifier showed high specificity and sensitivity. In a later analysis, TCR beta V- and J-gene trimming was associated with a missense DCLRE1C variant.

For this clone: Its antigen is not known.

The sample taken for sequencing was PBMCs. The receptor was isolated from a male donor in good health and CMV-seropositive. The chain couples TRBV18 to TRBJ2-1, with no clear D. The CDR3 here is CASSDDIYNEQFF. The CDR3 DNA reads TGTGCCAGCTCAGACGACATTTACAATGAGCAGTTCTTC.